This T cell receptor (beta chain) was documented in a study of T-cell memory formation after mild COVID-19. With 0 bases removed from V and 5 bases from J, the gap between germline ends came to 13 bases. The CDR3 is 16 amino acids. TCRdb re-derived calls from the 5' RACE reads in MiXCR, one entry per CDR3 protein. The sample contains more than 150,000 distinct CDR3 sequences, about 18% of which appear only once. V gene TRBV12-3 or TRBV12-4 combines with J gene TRBJ1-4, with a tentative D call TRBD1 (5 bases). The receptor comes from a young man who had mild COVID-19 (a few samples of this study predate the infection). Cell type and time point are not known. The sample comprised PBMCs or a T cell subset sorted from them (not recorded which). The chain's CDR3 is CASSLALGQGNEKLFF. The DNA of the CDR3 is TGTGCCAGCAGTTTAGCGCTCGGGCAGGGAAATGAAAAACTGTTTTTT.